The TCR beta chain described here comes from a study of blood T cell repertoires in COVID-19. The protocol was immunoSEQ multiplex PCR, while the TCRdb copy is restricted to in-frame clones and leaves out a portion. The sample consists of around 500,000 clones, around 85% of them appearing once. Germline-derived CDR1 and CDR2 are SGHRS and YFSETQ. Between the trimmed V and J ends, which lost 0 bases and 3 bases, there was a span of 12 bases. The CDR3 spans 16 residues. The chain carries TRBV5-1 and TRBJ2-2; TRBD2 might be the D (5 bases). The sample taken for sequencing was PBMCs or T cells enriched from blood (not recorded which). This TCR was recovered from a woman aged 55-75 years who had recovered from COVID-19. CDR3: CASSLARGPHTGELFF. CDR3 DNA: TGCGCCAGCAGCTTGGCCCGAGGGCCTCACACCGGGGAGCTGTTTTTT.